The 10 T cell receptor beta chains below were found in one sample sequenced in a study of blood T cell repertoires in COVID-19. The data were produced by immunoSEQ multiplex PCR, yet TCRdb's version contains in-frame clones alone and is incomplete. In the table there are 150,000 to 200,000 clones, roughly 90% of which are singletons. The specimen sequenced was peripheral blood. Receptors originate from a man aged 55 to 70 with acute or convalescent COVID-19.

The V and J genes are TRBV11-2 and TRBJ2-7, with 12 positions matching TRBD2. Germline-derived CDR1 and CDR2 are SGHAT and FQNNGV. The V and J ends lost 4 bases and 4 bases, in that order; junction bases with no gene match: 8. The CDR3 has 16 residues. CDR3 loop: CASSSYGLAGTYEQYF. Written as DNA, the CDR3 is TGTGCCAGCAGCTCTTATGGACTAGCGGGGACATACGAGCAGTACTTC.

The V call is TRBV28, the J call TRBJ1-1; TRBD1 might be the D (6 bases). Germline V gene data show CDR1 as MDHEN and CDR2 as SYDVKM. V dropped 3 bases and J dropped 0 bases, with 17 bases sitting between them. The CDR3 loop spans 17 amino acids. The CDR3 DNA reads TGTGCCAGCAGTTTGTACGGGACAAGCGGAGTGAACACTGAAGCTTTCTTT. Protein sequence: CASSLYGTSGVNTEAFF.

This clone was seen only a few times. The chain combines TRBV11-2 with TRBJ2-2; 9 bases are shared with TRBD2. The CDR3 runs to 16 residues. V was pared by 6 bases and J by 0 bases, with 5 bases of the junction left unmatched. Germline CDR1 is SGHAT and CDR2 is FQNNGV. CDR3 nucleotides: TGTGCCAGCAGTCAGCGGGGGGCAACGAACACCGGGGAGCTGTTTTTT. Translating it yields CASSQRGATNTGELFF. Combining the CDR3 with reference TRBV11-2 and TRBJ2-2 gives the whole variable domain EAGVAQSPRYKIIEKRQSVAFWCNPISGHATLYWYQQILGQGPKLLIQFQNNGVVDDSQLPKDRFSAERLKGVDSTLKIQPAKLEDSAVYLCASSQRGATNTGELFFGEGSRLTVL.

V gene TRBV2 combines with J gene TRBJ1-5; TRBD1 might be the D (5 bases). This CDR3 is 18 amino acids long. Germline V gene data show CDR1 as SNHLY and CDR2 as FYNNEI. Trimming removed 0 bases from V and 1 base from J, with 16 bases in between. CDR3 protein: CASSEALFRAGSNQPQHF. Written as DNA, the CDR3 is TGTGCCAGCAGTGAAGCGCTTTTCAGGGCAGGGAGCAATCAGCCCCAGCATTTT.

The chain recombines TRBV18 with TRBJ1-4, with TRBD1 matching 7 bases. The CDR3 is 14 residues long. CDR1 and CDR2 (germline): KGHSH, LQKENI. With V trimmed by 3 bases and J by 7 bases, 5 bases remained unmatched. As DNA, the CDR3 is TGTGCCAGCTCACCTACAGGGGAGATTGAAAAACTGTTTTTT. It translates to CASSPTGEIEKLFF.

This chain links TRBV5-1 with TRBJ1-1; possibly TRBD1 for D (5 bases). The CDR3 loop spans 14 amino acids. Germline loops: CDR1 SGHRS, CDR2 YFSETQ. The ends were cut back, 4 bases at V and 1 base at J, with 11 bases in the middle. The CDR3 region is CASSRGTENTEAFF. The CDR3 bases are TGCGCCAGCAGCCGGGGGACGGAGAACACTGAAGCTTTCTTT.

The V gene is TRBV5-8, the J gene TRBJ1-1; 7 bases match TRBD1. Trimming cost V 2 bases and J 0 bases; bases outside gene matches: 4. Germline V gives CDR1 SGHTS, CDR2 YDEGEE. The CDR3 runs to 15 residues. CDR3 nucleotide sequence: TGTGCCAGCAGCTTCCCCGGGACAGTGAACACTGAAGCTTTCTTT. Translating it yields CASSFPGTVNTEAFF.

The chain has TRBV3-1 (or the pseudogene TRBV3-2) and TRBJ1-3; 11 nucleotides agree with TRBD1. With V trimmed by 4 bases and J by 7 bases, 9 bases remained unmatched. This CDR3 comprises 16 residues. Germline assignment: CDR1 LGHDT and CDR2 YNNKEL (reference sequence). CDR3 sequence reads: CASSLRRDRGKNTIYF. The CDR3 DNA reads as TGTGCCAGCAGCCTTCGCCGGGACAGGGGGAAGAACACCATATATTTT.

The V and J genes are TRBV2 and TRBJ1-4; D is unclear. The V end lost 5 bases, the J end lost 10 bases, and 11 bases lay between the germline ends. Germline assignment: CDR1 SNHLY and CDR2 FYNNEI. This CDR3 has 12 residues. CDR3 DNA: TGTGCCAGCAGTATACCTACCGGAAAACTGTTTTTT. Protein: CASSIPTGKLFF.

The V and J genes are TRBV19 and TRBJ1-5; unclear D gene. The germline gives CDR1 LNHDA, CDR2 SQIVND (reference sequence). The CDR3 is 13 amino acids. V lost 8 bases and J lost 5, with 13 bases in between. The CDR3 bases are TGTGCCAGTGAGACTCGGAGCCATCAGCCCCAGCATTTT. Translated: CASETRSHQPQHF.